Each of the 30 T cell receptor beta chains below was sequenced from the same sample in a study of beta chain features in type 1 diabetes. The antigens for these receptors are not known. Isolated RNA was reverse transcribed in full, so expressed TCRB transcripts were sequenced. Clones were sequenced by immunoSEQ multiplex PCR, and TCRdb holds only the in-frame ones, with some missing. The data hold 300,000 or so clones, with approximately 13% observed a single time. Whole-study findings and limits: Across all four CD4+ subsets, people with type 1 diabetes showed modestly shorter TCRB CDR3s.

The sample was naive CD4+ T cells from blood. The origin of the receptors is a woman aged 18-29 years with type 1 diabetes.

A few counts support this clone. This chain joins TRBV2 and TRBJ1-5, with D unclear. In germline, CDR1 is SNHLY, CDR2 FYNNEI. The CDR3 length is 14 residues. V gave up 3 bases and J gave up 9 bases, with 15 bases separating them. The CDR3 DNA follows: TGTGCCAGCAGTGACAGAGGAGTTAGTAGGCCCCAGCATTTT. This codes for CASSDRGVSRPQHF.

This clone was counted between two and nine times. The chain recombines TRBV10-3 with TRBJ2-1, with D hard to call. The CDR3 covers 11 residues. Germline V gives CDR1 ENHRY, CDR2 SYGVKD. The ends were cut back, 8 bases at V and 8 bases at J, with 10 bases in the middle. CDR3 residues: CAIGSSDEQFF. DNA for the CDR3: TGTGCCATCGGCTCGAGCGATGAGCAGTTCTTC.

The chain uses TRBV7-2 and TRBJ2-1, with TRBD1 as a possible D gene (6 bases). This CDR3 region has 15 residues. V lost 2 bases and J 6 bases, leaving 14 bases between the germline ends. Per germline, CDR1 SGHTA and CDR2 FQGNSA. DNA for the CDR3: TGTGCCAGCAGCTTAAAACAGGGTACCCTCAATGAGCAGTTCTTC. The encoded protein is CASSLKQGTLNEQFF. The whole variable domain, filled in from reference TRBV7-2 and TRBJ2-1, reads GAGVSQSPSNKVTEKGKDVELRCDPISGHTALYWYRQSLGQGLEFLIYFQGNSAPDKSGLPSDRFSAERTGGSVSTLTIQRTQQEDSAVYLCASSLKQGTLNEQFFGPGTRLTVL.

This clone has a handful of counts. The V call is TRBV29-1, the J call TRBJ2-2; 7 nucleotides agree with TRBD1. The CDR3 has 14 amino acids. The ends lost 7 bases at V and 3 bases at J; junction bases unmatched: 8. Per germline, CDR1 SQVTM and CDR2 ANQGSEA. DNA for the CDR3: TGCAGCGCCCGACAGGGACGGGACACCGGGGAGCTGTTTTTT. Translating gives CSARQGRDTGELFF.

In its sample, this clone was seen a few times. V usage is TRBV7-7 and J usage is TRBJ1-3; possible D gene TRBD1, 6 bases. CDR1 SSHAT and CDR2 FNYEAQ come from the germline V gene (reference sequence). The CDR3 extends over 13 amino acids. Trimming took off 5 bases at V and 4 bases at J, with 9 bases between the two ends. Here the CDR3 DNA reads TGTGCCAGCAGCCAACAGGGAGGAAACACCATATATTTT. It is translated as CASSQQGGNTIYF.

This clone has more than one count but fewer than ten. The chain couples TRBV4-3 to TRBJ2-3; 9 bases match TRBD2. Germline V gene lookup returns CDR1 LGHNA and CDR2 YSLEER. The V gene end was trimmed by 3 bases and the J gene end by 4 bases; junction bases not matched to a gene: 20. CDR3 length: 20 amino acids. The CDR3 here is CASSHNPRREGLLMADTQYF. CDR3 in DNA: TGCGCCAGCAGCCACAACCCTCGGCGGGAGGGCCTCTTAATGGCAGATACGCAGTATTTT.

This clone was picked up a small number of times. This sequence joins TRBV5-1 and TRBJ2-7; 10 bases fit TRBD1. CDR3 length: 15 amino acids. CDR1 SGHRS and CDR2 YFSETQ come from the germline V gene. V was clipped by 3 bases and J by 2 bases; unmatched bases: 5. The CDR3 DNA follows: TGCGCCAGCAGCTCCATGGACAGGGGGGCCTACGAGCAGTACTTC. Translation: CASSSMDRGAYEQYF.

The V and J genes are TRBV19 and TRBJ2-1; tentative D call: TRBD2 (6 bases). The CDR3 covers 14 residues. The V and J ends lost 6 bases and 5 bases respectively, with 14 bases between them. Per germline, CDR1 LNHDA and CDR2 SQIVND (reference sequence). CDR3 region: CASRSGASDNEQFF. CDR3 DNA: TGTGCCAGTAGATCCGGCGCTAGCGACAATGAGCAGTTCTTC.

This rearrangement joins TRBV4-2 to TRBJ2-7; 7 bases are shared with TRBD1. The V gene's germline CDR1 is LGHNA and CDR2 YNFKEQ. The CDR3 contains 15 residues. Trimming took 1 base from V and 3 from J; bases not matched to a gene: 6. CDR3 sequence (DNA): TGTGCCAGCAGCCAAGGACAGGGTGATAGCTACGAGCAGTACTTC. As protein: CASSQGQGDSYEQYF.

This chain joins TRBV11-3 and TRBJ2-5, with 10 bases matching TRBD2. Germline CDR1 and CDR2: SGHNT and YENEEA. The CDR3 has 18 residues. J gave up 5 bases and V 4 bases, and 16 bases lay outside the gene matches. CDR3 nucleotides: TGTGCCAGCAGCTCCGGACTAGCGGCTGCGATGGTGGGGGAGACCCAGTACTTC. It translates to CASSSGLAAAMVGETQYF.

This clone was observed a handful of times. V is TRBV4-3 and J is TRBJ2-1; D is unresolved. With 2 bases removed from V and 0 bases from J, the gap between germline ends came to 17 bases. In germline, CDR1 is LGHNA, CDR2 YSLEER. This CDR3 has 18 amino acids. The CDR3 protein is CASSQRLAKLNSYNEQFF. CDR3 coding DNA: TGCGCCAGCAGCCAAAGACTGGCGAAACTTAACTCCTACAATGAGCAGTTCTTC.

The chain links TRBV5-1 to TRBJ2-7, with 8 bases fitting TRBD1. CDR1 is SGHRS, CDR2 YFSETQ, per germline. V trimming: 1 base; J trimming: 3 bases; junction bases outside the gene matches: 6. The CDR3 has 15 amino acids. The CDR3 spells CASSLIQGGVYEQYF. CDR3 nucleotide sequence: TGCGCCAGCAGCTTGATACAGGGGGGCGTCTACGAGCAGTACTTC.

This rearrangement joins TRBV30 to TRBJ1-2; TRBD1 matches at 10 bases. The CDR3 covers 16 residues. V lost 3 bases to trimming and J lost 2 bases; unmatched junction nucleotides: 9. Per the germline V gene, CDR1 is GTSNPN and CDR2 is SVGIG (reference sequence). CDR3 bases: TGTGCCTGGAGCCGGCCCTTGGGACAGGGGAACTATGGCTACACCTTC. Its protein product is CAWSRPLGQGNYGYTF. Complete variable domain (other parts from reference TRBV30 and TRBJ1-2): SQTIHQWPATLVQPVGSPLSLECTVEGTSNPNLYWYRQAAGRGLQLLFYSVGIGQISSEVPQNLSASRPQDRQFILSSKKLLLSDSGFYLCAWSRPLGQGNYGYTFGSGTRLTVV.

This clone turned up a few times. CDR3 bases: TGTGCCAGCAGTATGAGCGGGGCGAACACCGGGGAGCTGTTTTTT. This encodes CASSMSGANTGELFF. The rearrangement joins TRBV28 to TRBJ2-2; the match to TRBD2 covers 7 bases. V was pared by 5 bases and J by 0 bases, with 3 bases of the junction left unmatched. This CDR3 has 15 amino acids. The germline V gene encodes CDR1 MDHEN and CDR2 SYDVKM.

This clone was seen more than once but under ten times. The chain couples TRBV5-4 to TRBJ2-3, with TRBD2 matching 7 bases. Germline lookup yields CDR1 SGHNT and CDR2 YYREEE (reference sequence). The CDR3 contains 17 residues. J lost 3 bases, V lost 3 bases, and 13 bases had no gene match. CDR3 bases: TGTGCCAGCAGCTCACCCTTGGCGGGAGTCGGTACAGATACGCAGTATTTT. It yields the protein CASSSPLAGVGTDTQYF.

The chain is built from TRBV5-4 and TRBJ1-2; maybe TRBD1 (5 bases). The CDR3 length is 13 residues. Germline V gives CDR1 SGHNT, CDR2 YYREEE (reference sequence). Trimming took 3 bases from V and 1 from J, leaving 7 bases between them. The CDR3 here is CASSSRGNYGYTF. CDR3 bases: TGTGCCAGCAGCTCTAGGGGTAACTATGGCTACACCTTC.

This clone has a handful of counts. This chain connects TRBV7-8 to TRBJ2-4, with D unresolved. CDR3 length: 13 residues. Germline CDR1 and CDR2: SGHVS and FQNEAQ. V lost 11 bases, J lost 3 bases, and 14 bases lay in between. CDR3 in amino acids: CASSASFKNIQYF. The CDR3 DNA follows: TGTGCCTCGAGCGCCAGCTTCAAAAACATTCAGTACTTC.

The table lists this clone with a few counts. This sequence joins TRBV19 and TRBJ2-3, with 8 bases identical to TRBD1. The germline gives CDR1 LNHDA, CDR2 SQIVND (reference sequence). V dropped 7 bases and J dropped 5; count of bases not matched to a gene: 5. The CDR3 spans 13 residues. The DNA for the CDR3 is TGTGCCAGTATGGACAGGGTGAAAGATACGCAGTATTTT. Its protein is CASMDRVKDTQYF.

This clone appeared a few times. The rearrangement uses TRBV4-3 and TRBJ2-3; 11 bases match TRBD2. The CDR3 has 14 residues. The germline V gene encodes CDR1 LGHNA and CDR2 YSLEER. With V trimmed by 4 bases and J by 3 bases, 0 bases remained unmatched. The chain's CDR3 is CASSRTSGTDTQYF. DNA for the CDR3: TGCGCCAGCAGCCGGACTAGCGGGACAGATACGCAGTATTTT.

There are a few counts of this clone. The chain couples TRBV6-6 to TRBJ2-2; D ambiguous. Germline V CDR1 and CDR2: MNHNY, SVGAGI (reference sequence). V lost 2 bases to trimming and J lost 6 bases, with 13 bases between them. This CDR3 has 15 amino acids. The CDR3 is CASSYPGQTPGELFF. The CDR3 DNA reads TGTGCCAGCAGTTACCCGGGTCAAACACCCGGGGAGCTGTTTTTT.

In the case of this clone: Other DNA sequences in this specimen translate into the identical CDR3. For the CDR3, the DNA is TGTGCCAGCAGCTTAGGACTAGCTCAAGAGACCCAGTACTTC. It yields the protein CASSLGLAQETQYF. The rearrangement uses TRBV5-4 and TRBJ2-5; 8 nucleotides line up with TRBD2. The germline gives CDR1 SGHNT, CDR2 YYREEE (reference sequence). The CDR3 consists of 14 residues. V dropped 2 bases and J dropped 2; count of bases not matched to a gene: 2.

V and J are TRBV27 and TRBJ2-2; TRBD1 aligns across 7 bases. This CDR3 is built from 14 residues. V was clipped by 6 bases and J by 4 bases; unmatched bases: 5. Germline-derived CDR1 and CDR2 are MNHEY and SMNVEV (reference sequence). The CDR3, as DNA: TGTGCCAGCAGACCCTCAGGGGGCACCGGGGAGCTGTTTTTT. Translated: CASRPSGGTGELFF.

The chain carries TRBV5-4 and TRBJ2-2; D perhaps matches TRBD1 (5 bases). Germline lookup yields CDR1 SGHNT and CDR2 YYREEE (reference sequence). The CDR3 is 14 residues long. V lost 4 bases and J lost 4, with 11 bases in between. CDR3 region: CASSKQGVTGELFF. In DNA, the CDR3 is TGTGCCAGCAGCAAACAAGGGGTCACCGGGGAGCTGTTTTTT.

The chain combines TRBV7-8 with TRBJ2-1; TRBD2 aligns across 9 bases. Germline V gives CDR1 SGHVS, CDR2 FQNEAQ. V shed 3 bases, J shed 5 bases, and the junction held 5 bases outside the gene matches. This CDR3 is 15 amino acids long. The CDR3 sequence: CASSFGLAGHNEQFF. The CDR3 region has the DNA TGTGCCAGCAGCTTCGGCCTAGCGGGACACAATGAGCAGTTCTTC.

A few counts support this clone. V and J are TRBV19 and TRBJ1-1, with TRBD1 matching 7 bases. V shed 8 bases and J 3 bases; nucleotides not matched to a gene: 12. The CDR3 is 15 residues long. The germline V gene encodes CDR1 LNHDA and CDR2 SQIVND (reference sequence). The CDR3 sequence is CASRPRTGPYTEAFF. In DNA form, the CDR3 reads TGTGCCAGTCGCCCACGGACAGGACCTTACACTGAAGCTTTCTTT.

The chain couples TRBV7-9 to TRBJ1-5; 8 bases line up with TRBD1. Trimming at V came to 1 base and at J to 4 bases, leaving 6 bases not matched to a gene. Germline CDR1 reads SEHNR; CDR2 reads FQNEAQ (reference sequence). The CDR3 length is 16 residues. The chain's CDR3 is CASSLGQGRLNQPQHF. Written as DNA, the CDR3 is TGTGCCAGCAGCTTAGGACAGGGGAGGTTGAATCAGCCCCAGCATTTT.

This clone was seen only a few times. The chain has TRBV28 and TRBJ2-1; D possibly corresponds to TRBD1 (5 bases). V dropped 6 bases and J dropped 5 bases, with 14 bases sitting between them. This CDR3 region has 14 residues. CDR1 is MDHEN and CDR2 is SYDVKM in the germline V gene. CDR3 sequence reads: CASSPGSNHNEQFF. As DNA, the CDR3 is TGTGCCAGCAGCCCAGGGTCAAACCACAATGAGCAGTTCTTC.

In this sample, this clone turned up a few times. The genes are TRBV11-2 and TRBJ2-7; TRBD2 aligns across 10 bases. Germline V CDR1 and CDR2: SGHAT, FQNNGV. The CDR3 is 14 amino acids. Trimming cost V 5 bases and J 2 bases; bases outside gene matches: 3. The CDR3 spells CASSLAGATYEQYV. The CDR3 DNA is TGTGCCAGCAGCCTAGCGGGAGCCACCTACGAGCAGTACGTC.

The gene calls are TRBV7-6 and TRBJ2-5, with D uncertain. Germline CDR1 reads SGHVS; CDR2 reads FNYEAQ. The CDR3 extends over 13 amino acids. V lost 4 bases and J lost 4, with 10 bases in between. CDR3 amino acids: CASSSWARETQYF. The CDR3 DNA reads TGTGCCAGCAGCTCCTGGGCACGAGAGACCCAGTACTTC.

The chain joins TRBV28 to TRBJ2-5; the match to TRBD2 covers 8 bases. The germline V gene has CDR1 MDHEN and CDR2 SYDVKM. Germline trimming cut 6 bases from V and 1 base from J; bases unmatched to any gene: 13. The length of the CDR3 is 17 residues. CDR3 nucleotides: TGTGCCAGCAGCCGGACCGTGGTAGCGGGACGCCAAGAGACCCAGTACTTC. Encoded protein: CASSRTVVAGRQETQYF.